This T cell receptor beta chain was captured by sequencing in a study of early T cells in non-severe SARS-CoV-2 infection. About the study: Unsorted whole blood bulk RNA was sequenced, with unpaired chains. The study's findings and limits: Missing private and CD4 specificities, VDJdb matching favored anti-spike CD8 responses.

Per the germline V gene, CDR1 is MGHRA and CDR2 is YSYEKL. The CDR3 spans 16 residues. The V end was cut by 2 bases, the J end by 2 bases, with 14 bases between. Researchers attached unique molecular identifiers to individual cDNA molecules. TCRdb fed the 5' RACE reads into MiXCR, producing one record per CDR3 protein. Seen here are about 92,000 distinct CDR3 sequences, 16% observed once, and the top ten hold over 0.95%. This clonotype has just a few counts. Its antigen is still unknown. The sample was whole blood. The sequence was collected from an adult who was a healthcare worker with PCR-confirmed SARS-CoV-2 infection or an uninfected control (not recorded which). The rearrangement links TRBV4-1 to TRBJ2-3, with D possibly being TRBD2 (6 bases). The CDR3 coding sequence is TGCGCCAGCAGCCAATTGGAAGCGGGCTTCACAGATACGCAGTATTTT. Translating it yields CASSQLEAGFTDTQYF.